This T cell receptor beta chain was captured in a study of cytomegalovirus exposure and HLA in healthy donors. V shed 2 bases and J shed 4 bases, with 7 bases lying between them. Germline V lookup: CDR1 SGHRS, CDR2 YFSETQ. This CDR3 comprises 12 residues. PCR employed 60 Vbeta and 13 Jbeta primers. Here immunoSEQ multiplex PCR was the method, and the copy in TCRdb shows in-frame clones only, minus some. Here the sample table reports over 100,000 clones. This clonotype originated in a woman aged 40-49 years in good health and CMV-seropositive. The chain couples TRBV5-1 to TRBJ2-7; possibly TRBD2 for D (6 bases). The sequencing input was PBMCs. The CDR3 sequence is CASSFAGYEQYF. The CDR3 DNA is TGCGCCAGCAGCTTCGCGGGATACGAGCAGTACTTC. Complete variable domain (other parts from reference TRBV5-1 and TRBJ2-7): KAGVTQTPRYLIKTRGQQVTLSCSPISGHRSVSWYQQTPGQGLQFLFEYFSETQRNKGNFPGRFSGRQFSNSRSEMNVSTLELGDSALYLCASSFAGYEQYFGPGTRLTVT.